The present TCR beta chain was sequenced within a study of cytomegalovirus exposure and HLA in healthy donors. Points from the study as a whole: Later work found that TCR association rates differed between HLA loci; DRB1 had the most and HLA-C the fewest. Immune exposure information available was restricted to CMV serostatus.

All the people who gave samples were healthy bone marrow donors. Germline V gene data show CDR1 as KGHSH and CDR2 as LQKENI. V lost 3 bases and J 7 bases, leaving 12 bases between the germline ends. The CDR3 sequence is 14 residues long. PCR primers comprised 60 Vbeta and 13 Jbeta primers. Method: immunoSEQ multiplex PCR; TCRdb's copy keeps in-frame clones and lacks some. The top ten clones hold roughly 8.2% of a sample with nearly 110,000 clones, around 73% of them seen once. Worth noting for this clone: Its specificity is not known.

The TCR sequence derives from a man aged 25-45 years in good health and CMV-seronegative. Sequenced input: PBMCs. The V gene is TRBV18, the J gene TRBJ1-4; D not certain. The CDR3 DNA reads as TGTGCCAGCTCACCTCAATACTTGGTTGAAAAACTGTTTTTT. Translated: CASSPQYLVEKLFF.